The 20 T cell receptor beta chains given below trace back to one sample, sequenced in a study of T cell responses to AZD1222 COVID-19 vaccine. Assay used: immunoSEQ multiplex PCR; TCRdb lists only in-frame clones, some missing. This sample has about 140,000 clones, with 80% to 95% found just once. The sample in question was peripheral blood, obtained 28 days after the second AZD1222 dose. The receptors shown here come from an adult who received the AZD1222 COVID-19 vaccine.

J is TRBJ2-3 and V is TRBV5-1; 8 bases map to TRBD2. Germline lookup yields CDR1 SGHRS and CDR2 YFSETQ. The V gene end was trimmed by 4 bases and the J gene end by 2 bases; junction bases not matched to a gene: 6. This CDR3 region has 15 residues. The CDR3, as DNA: TGCGCCAGCAGCCGTAGCGGGACCAACACAGATACGCAGTATTTT. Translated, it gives CASSRSGTNTDTQYF.

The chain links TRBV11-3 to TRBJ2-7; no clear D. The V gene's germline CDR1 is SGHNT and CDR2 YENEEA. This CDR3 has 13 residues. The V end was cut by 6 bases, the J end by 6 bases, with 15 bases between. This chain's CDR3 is CASSTTPSAEQYF. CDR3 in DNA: TGTGCCAGCAGTACAACCCCGAGCGCCGAGCAGTACTTC.

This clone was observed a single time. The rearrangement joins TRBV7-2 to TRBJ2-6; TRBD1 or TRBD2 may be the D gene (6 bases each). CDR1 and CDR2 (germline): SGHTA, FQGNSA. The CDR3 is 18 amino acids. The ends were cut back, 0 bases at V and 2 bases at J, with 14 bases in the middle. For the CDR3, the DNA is TGTGCCAGCAGCTTAGCCATGGGGGGCAGGGCTGGGGCCAACGTCCTGACTTTC. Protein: CASSLAMGGRAGANVLTF.

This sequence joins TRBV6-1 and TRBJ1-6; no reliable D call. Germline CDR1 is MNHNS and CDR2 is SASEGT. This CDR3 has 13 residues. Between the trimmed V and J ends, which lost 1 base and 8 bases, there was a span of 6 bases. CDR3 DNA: TGTGCCAGCAGTGAAGGCCGCTATTCACCCCTCCACTTT. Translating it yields CASSEGRYSPLHF.

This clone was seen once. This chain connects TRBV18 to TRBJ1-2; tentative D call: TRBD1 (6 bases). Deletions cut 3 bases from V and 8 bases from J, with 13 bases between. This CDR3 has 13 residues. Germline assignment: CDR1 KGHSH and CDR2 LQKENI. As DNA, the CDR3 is TGTGCCAGCTCACCTTCCGGGGGCCTCGGCTACACCTTC. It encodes CASSPSGGLGYTF. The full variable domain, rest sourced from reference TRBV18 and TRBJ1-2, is NAGVMQNPRHLVRRRGQEARLRCSPMKGHSHVYWYRQLPEEGLKFMVYLQKENIIDESGMPKERFSAEFPKEGPSILRIQQVVRGDSAAYFCASSPSGGLGYTFGSGTRLTVV.

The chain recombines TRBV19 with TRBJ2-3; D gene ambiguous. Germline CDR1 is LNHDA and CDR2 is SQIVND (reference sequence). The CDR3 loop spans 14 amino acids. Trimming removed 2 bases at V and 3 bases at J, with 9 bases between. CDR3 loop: CASSIPGTTDTQYF. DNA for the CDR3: TGTGCCAGTAGTATACCAGGCACGACAGATACGCAGTATTTT.

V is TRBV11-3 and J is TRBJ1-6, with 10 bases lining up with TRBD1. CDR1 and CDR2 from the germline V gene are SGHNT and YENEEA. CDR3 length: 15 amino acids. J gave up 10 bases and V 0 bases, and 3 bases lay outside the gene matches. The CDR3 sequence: CASSLDGTGASPLHF. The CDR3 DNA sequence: TGTGCCAGCAGCTTAGATGGGACAGGGGCATCACCCCTCCACTTT.

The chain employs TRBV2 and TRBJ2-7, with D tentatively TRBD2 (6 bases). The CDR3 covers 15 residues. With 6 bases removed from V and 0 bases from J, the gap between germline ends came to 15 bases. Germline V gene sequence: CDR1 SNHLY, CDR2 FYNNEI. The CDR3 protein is CASRGRGRSSYEQYF. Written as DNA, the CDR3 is TGTGCCAGCAGGGGGCGGGGAAGGAGCTCCTACGAGCAGTACTTC. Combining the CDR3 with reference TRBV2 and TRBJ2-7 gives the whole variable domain EPEVTQTPSHQVTQMGQEVILRCVPISNHLYFYWYRQILGQKVEFLVSFYNNEISEKSEIFDDQFSVERPDGSNFTLKIRSTKLEDSAMYFCASRGRGRSSYEQYFGPGTRLTVT.

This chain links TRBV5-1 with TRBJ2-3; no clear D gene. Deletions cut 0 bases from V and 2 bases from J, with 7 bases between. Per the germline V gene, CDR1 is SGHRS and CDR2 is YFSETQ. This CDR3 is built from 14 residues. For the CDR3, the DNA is TGCGCCAGCAGCTTGGAGCCAGACACAGATACGCAGTATTTT. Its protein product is CASSLEPDTDTQYF.

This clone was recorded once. The CDR3 loop reads CASSEDNEQFF. For the CDR3, the DNA is TGTGCCAGCAGTGAGGACAATGAGCAGTTCTTC. This chain connects TRBV28 to TRBJ2-1, with D hard to call. V lost 5 bases and J lost 5, with 4 bases in between. This CDR3 region has 11 residues. Germline CDR1 reads MDHEN; CDR2 reads SYDVKM.

Here the CDR3 reads CASSLDRGNEKLFF. The CDR3 bases are TGTGCCAGCAGCCTGGACAGGGGGAATGAAAAACTGTTTTTT. The chain joins TRBV5-4 to TRBJ1-4; 10 nucleotides line up with TRBD1. CDR1 SGHNT and CDR2 YYREEE come from the germline V gene (reference sequence). With V trimmed by 4 bases and J by 5 bases, 2 bases remained unmatched. This CDR3 has 14 amino acids. Complete variable domain (other parts from reference TRBV5-4 and TRBJ1-4): ETGVTQSPTHLIKTRGQQVTLRCSSQSGHNTVSWYQQALGQGPQFIFQYYREEENGRGNFPPRFSGLQFPNYSSELNVNALELDDSALYLCASSLDRGNEKLFFGSGTQLSVL.

CDR3 in DNA: TGTGCCAGCAGCGTAAATGCAGGGTCAATTCCTTTTGCAACTAATGAAAAACTGTTTTTT. Protein: CASSVNAGSIPFATNEKLFF. The chain has TRBV9 and TRBJ1-4, with D possibly TRBD1 on 5 matching bases. The CDR3 totals 20 residues. V lost 1 base and J lost 0, with 22 bases in between. Germline CDR1 SGDLS, CDR2 YYNGEE.

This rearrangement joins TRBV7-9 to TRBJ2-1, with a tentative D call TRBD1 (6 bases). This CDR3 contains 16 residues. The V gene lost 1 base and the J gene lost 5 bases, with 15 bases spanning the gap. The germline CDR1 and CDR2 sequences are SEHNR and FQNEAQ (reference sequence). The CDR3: CASSLVRGIVNNEQFF. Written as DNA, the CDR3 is TGTGCCAGCAGCTTAGTGAGGGGGATAGTAAACAATGAGCAGTTCTTC. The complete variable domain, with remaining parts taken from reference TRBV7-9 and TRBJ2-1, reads DTGVSQNPRHKITKRGQNVTFRCDPISEHNRLYWYRQTLGQGPEFLTYFQNEAQLEKSRLLSDRFSAERPKGSFSTLEIQRTEQGDSAMYLCASSLVRGIVNNEQFFGPGTRLTVL.

CDR3 DNA: TGCGCCAGCAGCCAAGATCTCGAGAACATATATGGCTACACCTTC. Translation: CASSQDLENIYGYTF. This sequence joins TRBV4-3 and TRBJ1-2, with D unresolved. Germline assignment: CDR1 LGHNA and CDR2 YSLEER. The CDR3 sequence is 15 residues long. Trimming stripped 0 bases from V and 5 bases from J, with 13 bases between.

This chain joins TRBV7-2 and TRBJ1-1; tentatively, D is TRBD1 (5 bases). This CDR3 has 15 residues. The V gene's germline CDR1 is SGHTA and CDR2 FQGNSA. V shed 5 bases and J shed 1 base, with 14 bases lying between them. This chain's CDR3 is CASSPPGRRNTEAFF. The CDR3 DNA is TGTGCCAGCAGCCCACCGGGACGTAGGAACACTGAAGCTTTCTTT.

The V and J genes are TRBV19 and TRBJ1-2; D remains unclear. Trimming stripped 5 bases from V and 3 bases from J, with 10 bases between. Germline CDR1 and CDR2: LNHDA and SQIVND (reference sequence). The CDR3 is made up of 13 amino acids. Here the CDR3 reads CASSDATDYGYTF. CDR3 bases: TGTGCCAGTAGTGATGCGACGGACTATGGCTACACCTTC. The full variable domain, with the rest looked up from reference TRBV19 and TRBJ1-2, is DGGITQSPKYLFRKEGQNVTLSCEQNLNHDAMYWYRQDPGQGLRLIYYSQIVNDFQKGDIAEGYSVSREKKESFPLTVTSAQKNPTAFYLCASSDATDYGYTFGSGTRLTVV.

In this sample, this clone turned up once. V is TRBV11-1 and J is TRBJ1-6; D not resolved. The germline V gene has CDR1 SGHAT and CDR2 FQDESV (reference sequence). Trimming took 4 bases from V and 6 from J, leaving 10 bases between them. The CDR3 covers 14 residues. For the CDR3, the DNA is TGTGCCAGCAGCTCCGGTATGAGTAATTCACCCCTCCACTTT. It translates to CASSSGMSNSPLHF.

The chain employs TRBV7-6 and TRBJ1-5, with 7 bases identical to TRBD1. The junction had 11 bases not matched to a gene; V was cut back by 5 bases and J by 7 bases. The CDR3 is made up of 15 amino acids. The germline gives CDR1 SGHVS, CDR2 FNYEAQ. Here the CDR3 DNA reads TGTGCCAGCAGCCGTAGGACAGGAGTTGGACAGCCCCAGCATTTT. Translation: CASSRRTGVGQPQHF.

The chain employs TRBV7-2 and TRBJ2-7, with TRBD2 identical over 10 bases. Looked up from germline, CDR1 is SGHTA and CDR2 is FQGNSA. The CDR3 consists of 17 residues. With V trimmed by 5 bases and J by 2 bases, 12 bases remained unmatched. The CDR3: CASSISGRPGPPYEQYF. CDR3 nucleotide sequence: TGTGCCAGCAGCATTAGCGGGAGGCCTGGGCCCCCCTACGAGCAGTACTTC. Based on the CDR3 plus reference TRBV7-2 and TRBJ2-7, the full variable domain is GAGVSQSPSNKVTEKGKDVELRCDPISGHTALYWYRQSLGQGLEFLIYFQGNSAPDKSGLPSDRFSAERTGGSVSTLTIQRTQQEDSAVYLCASSISGRPGPPYEQYFGPGTRLTVT.

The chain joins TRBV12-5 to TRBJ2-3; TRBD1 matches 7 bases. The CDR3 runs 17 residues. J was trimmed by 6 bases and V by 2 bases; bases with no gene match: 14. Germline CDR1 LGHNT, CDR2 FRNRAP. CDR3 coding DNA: TGTGCTAGTGGTTTGTCCGAGAAAGACAGGGTAGGGGATACGCAGTATTTT. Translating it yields CASGLSEKDRVGDTQYF.